The 27 T cell receptor beta chains reported below all come from one sample, sequenced in a study of blood T cell repertoires in COVID-19. This table comes from immunoSEQ multiplex PCR, and its TCRdb copy is limited to in-frame clones, with some not included. Of 150,000 to 200,000 clones in the sample, 82% were seen once. Sequenced: PBMCs or T cells enriched from blood (not recorded which). All receptors derive from a man in his 60s who had recovered from COVID-19.

V gene TRBV19 combines with J gene TRBJ1-3; D not resolved. V dropped 3 bases and J dropped 7 bases, with 16 bases sitting between them. CDR1 is LNHDA and CDR2 is SQIVND in the germline V gene (reference sequence). The CDR3 totals 15 residues. In DNA, the CDR3 is TGTGCCAGTAGTATGTTCGGACTCGCGCCCAACACCATATATTTT. It translates to CASSMFGLAPNTIYF.

The CDR3 DNA follows: TGTGCCTGGAAGGGGCAGGGTTGGCAGCAGTACTTC. It encodes CAWKGQGWQQYF. V and J are TRBV30 and TRBJ2-7; perhaps TRBD1 as D (5 bases). This CDR3 is 12 amino acids long. Between the trimmed V and J ends, which lost 4 bases and 8 bases, there was a span of 15 bases. The germline V gene has CDR1 GTSNPN and CDR2 SVGIG (reference sequence).

The chain recombines TRBV5-8 with TRBJ2-5, with 7 bases identical to TRBD1. The CDR3 totals 14 residues. With V trimmed by 2 bases and J by 4 bases, 5 bases remained unmatched. CDR1 and CDR2 (germline): SGHTS, YDEGEE. CDR3 sequence (DNA): TGTGCCAGCAGCTTTACAGGGGCGGGAGAGACCCAGTACTTC. Its translation: CASSFTGAGETQYF.

The chain combines TRBV18 with TRBJ1-2; possibly TRBD1 for D (5 bases). V was clipped by 3 bases and J by 4 bases, with 21 bases between them. The CDR3 sequence is 17 residues long. Germline V gene lookup returns CDR1 KGHSH and CDR2 LQKENI. The CDR3 reads CASSPDTAATRFYGYTF. In DNA form, the CDR3 reads TGTGCCAGCTCACCGGACACTGCCGCGACCCGATTCTATGGCTACACCTTC.

The rearrangement links TRBV3-1 (or the pseudogene TRBV3-2) to TRBJ2-5; 7 bases line up with TRBD2. V was pared by 6 bases and J by 1 base, with 5 bases of the junction left unmatched. This CDR3 region has 14 residues. Germline V gives CDR1 LGHDT, CDR2 YNNKEL (reference sequence). The CDR3 spells CASSHASGQETQYF. In nucleotides, the CDR3 is TGTGCCAGCAGTCATGCTAGCGGCCAAGAGACCCAGTACTTC.

This clone occurred a few times. The V and J genes are TRBV29-1 and TRBJ2-1, with TRBD1 as a possible D gene (10 bases). From germline, CDR1 is SQVTM and CDR2 ANQGSEA. CDR3 length equals 19 residues. V lost 6 bases to trimming and J lost 2 bases, with 29 bases between them. The CDR3 region has the DNA TGCAGCGTGGCAGGACAGGGGGTGGTTAGCGGGAGTGCCTACAATGAGCAGTTCTTC. This sequence encodes CSVAGQGVVSGSAYNEQFF.

The chain has TRBV4-1 and TRBJ1-1; D gene uncertain. The ends were cut back, 1 base at V and 6 bases at J, with 21 bases in the middle. The CDR3 loop spans 17 amino acids. Germline values: CDR1 MGHRA, CDR2 YSYEKL. The CDR3, as DNA: TGCGCCAGCAGCCAAGTTCCCAGGATCTATATAGGCTCTGAAGCTTTCTTT. Translated, it gives CASSQVPRIYIGSEAFF.

The V call is TRBV24-1, the J call TRBJ2-6; 7 bases are shared with TRBD2. The germline CDR1 and CDR2 sequences are KGHDR and SFDVKD. V lost 0 bases and J lost 0; bases outside the gene matches: 4. The CDR3 sequence is 18 residues long. The CDR3 loop is CATSDLGRDSSGANVLTF. The CDR3 DNA sequence: TGTGCCACCAGTGATTTGGGGAGGGATAGCTCTGGGGCCAACGTCCTGACTTTC.

In its sample, this clone was seen once. The V call is TRBV9, the J call TRBJ2-3; 8 nucleotides align to TRBD2. The ends lost 4 bases at V and 3 bases at J; junction bases unmatched: 16. The length of the CDR3 is 18 residues. CDR1 and CDR2 from the germline V gene are SGDLS and YYNGEE. The DNA of the CDR3 is TGTGCCAGCAGCAGTCAACCCGAAGCGGGAGTGTCGACAGATACGCAGTATTTT. Protein product: CASSSQPEAGVSTDTQYF.

The chain uses TRBV19 and TRBJ1-3; D not certain. This CDR3 is 11 amino acids long. CDR1 is LNHDA and CDR2 is SQIVND in the germline V gene (reference sequence). Trimming cost V 7 bases and J 8 bases, with 9 bases left between them. The CDR3 DNA reads as TGTGCCAGTACCCAAACGGACACCATATATTTT. Translating gives CASTQTDTIYF.

This chain uses TRBV5-1 with TRBJ1-2; 7 positions match TRBD1. The CDR3 is 14 amino acids. Trimming removed 7 bases from V and 8 bases from J; junction bases left unmatched: 14. CDR1 and CDR2 from the germline V gene are SGHRS and YFSETQ. The CDR3 sequence is CASGMGQLIGGYTF. The CDR3 DNA is TGCGCCAGCGGAATGGGACAGCTTATAGGGGGCTACACCTTC.

A few counts support this clone. J is TRBJ2-1 and V is TRBV12-3 or TRBV12-4, with D possibly being TRBD2 (5 bases). CDR3 length equals 12 residues. V lost 3 bases to trimming and J lost 11 bases, with 11 bases between them. The CDR3 nucleotides read TGTGCCAGCAGTTTGAGGACTTACCAGCAGTTCTTC. Its protein is CASSLRTYQQFF.

The chain links TRBV19 to TRBJ2-1, with a possible D match to TRBD2 (5 bases). CDR3 length: 14 residues. Per the germline V gene, CDR1 is LNHDA and CDR2 is SQIVND (reference sequence). The V and J ends lost 5 bases and 2 bases respectively, with 10 bases between them. CDR3 in DNA: TGTGCCAGTAGTTTGCTAGCAGCCTACAATGAGCAGTTCTTC. This translates into CASSLLAAYNEQFF. Full variable domain (missing parts from reference TRBV19 and TRBJ2-1): DGGITQSPKYLFRKEGQNVTLSCEQNLNHDAMYWYRQDPGQGLRLIYYSQIVNDFQKGDIAEGYSVSREKKESFPLTVTSAQKNPTAFYLCASSLLAAYNEQFFGPGTRLTVL.

V is TRBV5-6 and J is TRBJ2-7, with 12 bases fitting TRBD2. From germline, CDR1 is SGHDT and CDR2 YYEEEE. The CDR3 sequence is 15 residues long. The J segment lost 4 bases and the V segment lost 4 bases, leaving 6 bases of the junction unmatched. In DNA, the CDR3 is TGTGCCAGCAGCCGCAGGACTAGCGGGAAATACGAGCAGTACTTC. Translated: CASSRRTSGKYEQYF.

This clone was seen many times. The chain couples TRBV7-9 to TRBJ2-1, with D hard to call. The CDR3 spans 14 residues. In germline, CDR1 is SEHNR, CDR2 FQNEAQ (reference sequence). Trimming removed 1 base at V and 4 bases at J, with 8 bases between. CDR3 sequence reads: CASSLDLQYNEQFF. The CDR3 DNA sequence: TGTGCCAGCAGCTTAGATCTCCAGTACAATGAGCAGTTCTTC. The full variable domain, rest sourced from reference TRBV7-9 and TRBJ2-1, is DTGVSQNPRHKITKRGQNVTFRCDPISEHNRLYWYRQTLGQGPEFLTYFQNEAQLEKSRLLSDRFSAERPKGSFSTLEIQRTEQGDSAMYLCASSLDLQYNEQFFGPGTRLTVL.

The V gene is TRBV9, the J gene TRBJ1-6; 9 positions match TRBD1. V lost 4 bases to trimming and J lost 10 bases; unmatched junction nucleotides: 9. The CDR3 has 15 residues. Germline V lookup: CDR1 SGDLS, CDR2 YYNGEE. CDR3 residues: CASSSGTGRASPLHF. CDR3 in DNA: TGTGCCAGCAGCTCAGGGACAGGGAGGGCGTCACCCCTCCACTTT.

The V gene is TRBV5-1, the J gene TRBJ2-3; tentatively, D is TRBD2 (6 bases). CDR3 length: 15 residues. Germline V gene lookup returns CDR1 SGHRS and CDR2 YFSETQ. V dropped 0 bases and J dropped 3 bases, with 11 bases sitting between them. The CDR3 DNA follows: TGCGCCAGCAGCTTGGGTGTCGGGGGAACAGATACGCAGTATTTT. Translated, it gives CASSLGVGGTDTQYF. Supplemented by reference TRBV5-1 and TRBJ2-3, the full variable domain reads KAGVTQTPRYLIKTRGQQVTLSCSPISGHRSVSWYQQTPGQGLQFLFEYFSETQRNKGNFPGRFSGRQFSNSRSEMNVSTLELGDSALYLCASSLGVGGTDTQYFGPGTRLTVL.

This clone came up a few times. The gene calls are TRBV5-1 and TRBJ2-3, with 10 bases aligning to TRBD1. The CDR3 extends over 15 amino acids. Germline CDR1 and CDR2: SGHRS and YFSETQ. The V gene end was trimmed by 4 bases and the J gene end by 1 base; junction bases not matched to a gene: 3. The chain's CDR3 is CASSLGTGGTDTQYF. The CDR3 DNA reads TGCGCCAGCAGCCTCGGGACAGGGGGCACAGATACGCAGTATTTT. Complete variable domain (other parts from reference TRBV5-1 and TRBJ2-3): KAGVTQTPRYLIKTRGQQVTLSCSPISGHRSVSWYQQTPGQGLQFLFEYFSETQRNKGNFPGRFSGRQFSNSRSEMNVSTLELGDSALYLCASSLGTGGTDTQYFGPGTRLTVL.

The rearrangement uses TRBV19 and TRBJ2-2; D may be TRBD1 (5 bases). Trimming removed 0 bases at V and 5 bases at J, with 7 bases between. Germline loops: CDR1 LNHDA, CDR2 SQIVND (reference sequence). The CDR3 runs to 14 residues. The CDR3 DNA reads TGTGCCAGTAGTATAGATCAGGGTACCGGGGAGCTGTTTTTT. This translates into CASSIDQGTGELFF.

V gene TRBV27 combines with J gene TRBJ2-1; the match to TRBD1 covers 8 bases. CDR3 length equals 16 residues. The germline CDR1 and CDR2 sequences are MNHEY and SMNVEV (reference sequence). J gave up 8 bases and V 5 bases, and 14 bases lay outside the gene matches. CDR3 in amino acids: CASSRMEPGGFHEQFF. CDR3 in DNA: TGTGCCAGCAGTAGAATGGAGCCAGGGGGCTTCCATGAGCAGTTCTTC.

The V call is TRBV5-6, the J call TRBJ2-7, with D possibly TRBD2 on 5 matching bases. CDR1 is SGHDT and CDR2 is YYEEEE in the germline V gene. V dropped 2 bases and J dropped 2 bases, with 8 bases sitting between them. This CDR3 is 13 amino acids long. This chain's CDR3 is CASSFGRAYEQYF. The CDR3 nucleotides are TGTGCCAGCAGCTTCGGGCGGGCCTACGAGCAGTACTTC.

This clone has just one count. The chain is built from TRBV10-3 and TRBJ2-2, with 10 bases matching TRBD2. CDR1 is ENHRY and CDR2 is SYGVKD in the germline V gene. This CDR3 has 18 amino acids. The junction had 15 bases not matched to a gene; V was cut back by 4 bases and J by 7 bases. CDR3 nucleotides: TGTGCCATCAGTGTCTCCCCTAGCGGGGGCCCCTTGGGCGGGGAGCTGTTTTTT. It codes for CAISVSPSGGPLGGELFF.

The chain links TRBV9 to TRBJ1-2, with D unclear. The V and J ends lost 2 bases and 5 bases respectively, with 13 bases between them. The germline gives CDR1 SGDLS, CDR2 YYNGEE. This CDR3 region has 14 residues. CDR3 DNA: TGTGCCAGCAGCGTTGAGCCGACGGGGTATGGCTACACCTTC. Protein sequence: CASSVEPTGYGYTF.

The V gene is TRBV29-1, the J gene TRBJ2-1; the D gene is possibly TRBD2 (7 bases). Germline values: CDR1 SQVTM, CDR2 ANQGSEA. The CDR3 length is 14 residues. The V and J ends lost 7 bases and 6 bases respectively, with 19 bases between them. The CDR3 DNA follows: TGCAGCGCCGGACAGTCACTAGCGACCAATGAGCAGTTCTTC. This sequence encodes CSAGQSLATNEQFF.

This chain uses TRBV10-3 with TRBJ1-1; D is ambiguous. Germline V gene sequence: CDR1 ENHRY, CDR2 SYGVKD. This CDR3 has 17 amino acids. V was clipped by 0 bases and J by 0 bases, with 14 bases between them. The CDR3 loop reads CAISESATGSLNTEAFF. As DNA, the CDR3 is TGTGCCATCAGTGAGTCAGCAACGGGGTCCCTGAACACTGAAGCTTTCTTT.

The chain joins TRBV2 to TRBJ2-7; D may be TRBD1 (5 bases). CDR3 length equals 14 residues. V lost 4 bases and J 3 bases, leaving 13 bases between the germline ends. Germline V gene sequence: CDR1 SNHLY, CDR2 FYNNEI. The CDR3: CASSAEGALYEQYF. DNA for the CDR3: TGTGCCAGCAGTGCAGAAGGGGCCCTCTACGAGCAGTACTTC.

The chain links TRBV6-1 to TRBJ1-6, with D possibly matching TRBD1 (6 bases). V was clipped by 4 bases and J by 10 bases, with 20 bases between them. CDR1 and CDR2 (germline): MNHNS, SASEGT. CDR3 length equals 16 residues. Written as DNA, the CDR3 is TGTGCCAGCAGTGTCCGACAGGTTGCGGTGGAGTCACCCCTCCACTTT. It translates to CASSVRQVAVESPLHF.